This T cell receptor beta chain was recorded in a study of blood T cell repertoires in COVID-19. Study at large: Specimens from acute and convalescent COVID-19 originated in the United States, Italy and Spain. PBMCs, B-cell-depleted T cells, or T cells were the source of the cDNA or gDNA that made up the material.

TCRdb keeps only in-frame clones here, not all; method: immunoSEQ multiplex PCR. Counted here are approximately 220,000 clones, about nine tenths occurring once; the ten biggest clones make up over 3%. The CDR3 runs to 16 residues. The V and J ends lost 4 bases and 4 bases respectively, with 17 bases between them. Germline V gives CDR1 MNHEY, CDR2 SVGAGI. Sequenced: PBMCs or T cells enriched from blood (not recorded which). The V call is TRBV6-5, the J call TRBJ1-3; D is possibly TRBD1 (6 bases). The clonotype comes from a woman aged 40-49 years with acute COVID-19. CDR3 nucleotides: TGTGCCAGCAGTTTTACTCGAGGGGGTTGGGGAAACACCATATATTTT. Translating gives CASSFTRGGWGNTIYF.